These 8 T cell receptor beta chains were all obtained from the same sample, sequenced in a study of STAT5B mutations in CD4+ large granular lymphocyte leukemia. The protocol was immunoSEQ multiplex PCR, while the TCRdb copy is restricted to in-frame clones and leaves out a portion. The table includes tens of thousands of clones, about two thirds detected once. Sample: CD4+ T cells from blood buffy coats. These receptors were obtained from a human donor in good health.

The chain employs TRBV4-3 and TRBJ1-5; D unclear. V was cut by 0 bases and J by 5 bases, with 5 bases left in between. The CDR3 totals 13 residues. The germline gives CDR1 LGHNA, CDR2 YSLEER. CDR3 region: CASSQDIDQPQHF. Written as DNA, the CDR3 is TGCGCCAGCAGCCAAGATATTGATCAGCCCCAGCATTTT.

The rearrangement joins TRBV18 to TRBJ2-1; TRBD2 aligns across 7 bases. In germline, CDR1 is KGHSH, CDR2 LQKENI. The ends lost 2 bases at V and 1 base at J; junction bases unmatched: 2. The CDR3 extends over 15 amino acids. The CDR3 sequence: CASSPGRGSYNEQFF. CDR3 bases: TGTGCCAGCTCACCAGGGCGGGGGTCCTACAATGAGCAGTTCTTC.

The genes are TRBV5-1 and TRBJ1-2; D is unresolved. The V gene's germline CDR1 is SGHRS and CDR2 YFSETQ. Trimming stripped 4 bases from V and 0 bases from J, with 10 bases between. The CDR3 sequence is 14 residues long. For the CDR3, the DNA is TGCGCCAGCAGCCGATCTGGATCTAACTATGGCTACACCTTC. Amino acid sequence: CASSRSGSNYGYTF.

V is TRBV5-4 and J is TRBJ2-7, with a possible D match to TRBD1 (5 bases). Trimming cost V 4 bases and J 2 bases, with 16 bases left between them. CDR3 length: 15 amino acids. Germline lookup yields CDR1 SGHNT and CDR2 YYREEE (reference sequence). CDR3: CASSQDRQGPYEQYF. CDR3 sequence (DNA): TGTGCCAGCAGCCAAGATCGGCAGGGCCCCTACGAGCAGTACTTC. Full variable domain (rest looked up from reference TRBV5-4 and TRBJ2-7): ETGVTQSPTHLIKTRGQQVTLRCSSQSGHNTVSWYQQALGQGPQFIFQYYREEENGRGNFPPRFSGLQFPNYSSELNVNALELDDSALYLCASSQDRQGPYEQYFGPGTRLTVT.

The chain couples TRBV28 to TRBJ2-1; 8 nucleotides line up with TRBD2. Trimming removed 2 bases from V and 0 bases from J; junction bases left unmatched: 0. The CDR3 contains 15 residues. Germline values: CDR1 MDHEN, CDR2 SYDVKM. CDR3 coding DNA: TGTGCCAGCAGTTTAGCGGGGGGCTCCTACAATGAGCAGTTCTTC. Protein product: CASSLAGGSYNEQFF.

By sample fraction, this clone is medium-sized. The chain is built from TRBV4-1 and TRBJ1-4, with D unresolved. The length of the CDR3 is 16 residues. Germline loops: CDR1 MGHRA, CDR2 YSYEKL. The V gene lost 6 bases and the J gene lost 13 bases, with 27 bases spanning the gap. Here the CDR3 reads CASRLRLGSPPNGLFF. Written as DNA, the CDR3 is TGCGCCAGCAGACTTCGTCTGGGGTCCCCCCCAAACGGACTGTTTTTT.

The table lists this clone with a count of one. CDR3 region: CASSLLTGANTEAFF. CDR3 bases: TGTGCCAGCAGCCTACTCACAGGGGCGAACACTGAAGCTTTCTTT. The rearrangement joins TRBV6-5 to TRBJ1-1, with 7 bases matching TRBD1. V lost 6 bases, J lost 1 base, and 8 bases stayed unmatched. Germline-derived CDR1 and CDR2 are MNHEY and SVGAGI. The CDR3 is made up of 15 amino acids.

The V gene is TRBV6-5, the J gene TRBJ2-7, with D hard to call. Looked up from germline, CDR1 is MNHEY and CDR2 is SVGAGI. The CDR3 sequence is 15 residues long. V shed 0 bases and J shed 2 bases, with 11 bases lying between them. CDR3 amino acids: CASSYSTSRTYEQYF. Here the CDR3 DNA reads TGTGCCAGCAGTTACTCGACAAGTAGGACCTACGAGCAGTACTTC.